The 24 T cell receptor beta chains in this list originate from one sample, sequenced in a study of T cell responses to AZD1222 COVID-19 vaccine. The protocol was immunoSEQ multiplex PCR, while the TCRdb copy is restricted to in-frame clones and leaves out a portion. This table holds 80,000 or so clones, more than 85% found once. Sequenced material: peripheral blood, taken on day 0 of AZD1222 vaccination. These receptors were collected from an adult in good health.

The chain carries TRBV6-6 and TRBJ2-1, with TRBD2 matching 8 bases. The CDR3 totals 16 residues. J lost 7 bases, V lost 2 bases, and 10 bases had no gene match. Germline V CDR1 and CDR2: MNHNY, SVGAGI (reference sequence). The DNA of the CDR3 is TGTGCCAGCAGTTACAATCGGGCTAGCGGGCCAAATGAGCAGTTCTTC. Translated, it gives CASSYNRASGPNEQFF.

The J gene is TRBJ1-5, the V gene TRBV19; TRBD1 agrees at 7 bases. Trimming removed 6 bases from V and 3 bases from J; junction bases left unmatched: 8. This CDR3 is 15 amino acids long. Germline loops: CDR1 LNHDA, CDR2 SQIVND (reference sequence). The CDR3 protein is CASRSGTADNQPQHF. CDR3 coding DNA: TGTGCCAGTAGGTCGGGGACAGCTGACAATCAGCCCCAGCATTTT.

This clone was observed a handful of times. The rearrangement uses TRBV11-2 and TRBJ2-1; 7 bases are a match to TRBD1. This CDR3 contains 15 residues. V gave up 0 bases and J gave up 7 bases; unmatched junction bases: 6. Germline V CDR1 and CDR2: SGHAT, FQNNGV. CDR3 region: CASSLEGQLGNEQFF. CDR3 DNA sequence: TGTGCCAGCAGCTTAGAGGGACAGTTAGGTAATGAGCAGTTCTTC.

V is TRBV4-3 and J is TRBJ1-6; D unclear. The V end lost 4 bases, the J end lost 0 bases, and 16 bases lay between the germline ends. The CDR3 runs 18 residues. CDR1 is LGHNA, CDR2 YSLEER, per germline. The CDR3, as DNA: TGCGCCAGCAGCCTCTCAGTGGGAGGTAGCTCCTATAATTCACCCCTCCACTTT. Its protein product is CASSLSVGGSSYNSPLHF.

The rearrangement joins TRBV2 to TRBJ1-1; D is perhaps TRBD1 (5 bases). The V and J ends lost 5 bases and 11 bases respectively, with 15 bases between them. The CDR3 runs to 12 residues. Germline CDR1 SNHLY, CDR2 FYNNEI. The CDR3 bases are TGTGCCAGCAGTTTTTCAGGGACTTGGGCTTTCTTT. Residues: CASSFSGTWAFF.

This clone showed up just once. The chain uses TRBV28 and TRBJ1-2, with TRBD1 matching over 10 bases. This CDR3 spans 14 amino acids. With V trimmed by 3 bases and J by 3 bases, 1 base remained unmatched. CDR1 MDHEN and CDR2 SYDVKM come from the germline V gene. The CDR3, as DNA: TGTGCCAGCAGTTTTGGACAGGGGGACTATGGCTACACCTTC. Residues: CASSFGQGDYGYTF.

This chain uses TRBV9 with TRBJ1-3, with 8 bases that match TRBD1. CDR1 is SGDLS and CDR2 is YYNGEE in the germline V gene. This CDR3 is 17 amino acids long. The V and J ends lost 4 bases and 4 bases, in that order; junction bases with no gene match: 13. CDR3 nucleotide sequence: TGTGCCAGCAGCCCGACCGCCGGGACAGGTACCGGAAACACCATATATTTT. Encoded protein: CASSPTAGTGTGNTIYF.

A note on this clone: The same CDR3 is also encoded by other DNA sequences in this sample. The chain combines TRBV18 with TRBJ1-1; D unclear. Trimming left V 8 bases short and J 7 bases short, with 11 bases between. The germline gives CDR1 KGHSH, CDR2 LQKENI. The CDR3 covers 11 residues. The CDR3 region is CASGFDVEAFF. CDR3 DNA: TGTGCCAGCGGGTTTGACGTTGAAGCTTTCTTT.

The J gene is TRBJ1-1, the V gene TRBV19; D perhaps matches TRBD1 (5 bases). Trimming left V 7 bases short and J 0 bases short, with 24 bases between. The CDR3 extends over 18 amino acids. Germline V gene data show CDR1 as LNHDA and CDR2 as SQIVND (reference sequence). The CDR3 protein is CASKSFRGRALMNTEAFF. In DNA form, the CDR3 reads TGTGCCAGTAAAAGCTTCCGGGGCAGGGCCCTCATGAACACTGAAGCTTTCTTT.

This clone showed up just a few times. The CDR3 protein is CASPPAGKGNTEAFF. For the CDR3, the DNA is TGTGCCAGCCCTCCGGCGGGGAAGGGTAACACTGAAGCTTTCTTT. The chain has TRBV6-5 and TRBJ1-1; no clear D. V was cut by 8 bases and J by 2 bases, with 18 bases left in between. The CDR3 runs to 15 residues. Germline CDR1 MNHEY, CDR2 SVGAGI.

The rearrangement links TRBV18 to TRBJ1-2, with D possibly matching TRBD1 (5 bases). Germline CDR1 and CDR2: KGHSH and LQKENI. CDR3 size: 15 residues. Trimming took off 4 bases at V and 4 bases at J, with 16 bases between the two ends. The CDR3 DNA sequence: TGTGCCAGCTCACTTGGAGGGGAAGTGATCTATGGCTACACCTTC. Residues: CASSLGGEVIYGYTF.

The gene calls are TRBV2 and TRBJ2-2; 8 bases map to TRBD2. Trimming at V came to 3 bases and at J to 4 bases, leaving 4 bases not matched to a gene. The germline V gene encodes CDR1 SNHLY and CDR2 FYNNEI. This CDR3 has 15 residues. CDR3 sequence reads: CASSDYGGATGELFF. CDR3 nucleotide sequence: TGTGCCAGCAGTGATTACGGGGGGGCCACCGGGGAGCTGTTTTTT.

CDR3 amino acids: CASSLGGDRGGTEAFF. The CDR3 DNA sequence: TGTGCCAGCAGCTTGGGTGGGGACAGGGGTGGCACTGAAGCTTTCTTT. The V call is TRBV11-3, the J call TRBJ1-1; the match to TRBD1 covers 10 bases. With V trimmed by 3 bases and J by 4 bases, 8 bases remained unmatched. This CDR3 spans 16 amino acids. CDR1 is SGHNT and CDR2 is YENEEA in the germline V gene. Using reference TRBV11-3 and TRBJ1-1 for the parts outside the CDR3, the full variable domain is EAGVVQSPRYKIIEKKQPVAFWCNPISGHNTLYWYLQNLGQGPELLIRYENEEAVDDSQLPKDRFSAERLKGVDSTLKIQPAELGDSAVYLCASSLGGDRGGTEAFFGQGTRLTVV.

The chain combines TRBV24-1 with TRBJ2-5; D uncertain. CDR1 is KGHDR, CDR2 SFDVKD, per germline. The CDR3 is 13 amino acids. V shed 1 base and J shed 5 bases, with 7 bases lying between them. CDR3 residues: CATSDFDRETQYF. DNA of the CDR3: TGTGCCACCAGTGATTTTGACCGTGAGACCCAGTACTTC.

This chain uses TRBV4-1 with TRBJ1-2; the match to TRBD1 covers 10 bases. CDR1 is MGHRA, CDR2 YSYEKL, per germline. The CDR3 contains 13 residues. Trimming removed 8 bases from V and 7 bases from J; junction bases left unmatched: 7. This CDR3 is CASSGGTGAGYTF. The CDR3 DNA sequence: TGCGCCAGCTCGGGCGGGACAGGGGCTGGCTACACCTTC.

This sequence joins TRBV14 and TRBJ1-5; D remains unclear. Germline lookup yields CDR1 SGHDN and CDR2 FVKESK. This CDR3 comprises 13 residues. V was trimmed by 1 base and J by 4 bases, leaving 5 bases between them. The CDR3 spells CASSQGGNQPQHF. CDR3 nucleotide sequence: TGTGCCAGCAGCCAAGGAGGGAATCAGCCCCAGCATTTT.

The chain recombines TRBV19 with TRBJ1-1; no definite D call. This CDR3 has 13 residues. Germline loops: CDR1 LNHDA, CDR2 SQIVND (reference sequence). Trimming cost V 5 bases and J 5 bases, with 12 bases left between them. The CDR3 nucleotides read TGTGCCAGTAGTTTTGACGGGGAAACTGAAGCTTTCTTT. Protein: CASSFDGETEAFF.

This chain joins TRBV7-8 and TRBJ1-3, with D tentatively TRBD1 (5 bases). The CDR3 has 14 residues. Germline values: CDR1 SGHVS, CDR2 FQNEAQ. Trimming shortened V by 1 base and J by 4 bases, and 8 bases separated the two germline ends. The CDR3 sequence is CASSLGPGGNTIYF. In DNA form, the CDR3 reads TGTGCCAGCAGCTTAGGACCAGGGGGAAACACCATATATTTT.

This clone is labeled as medium-sized (0.01 to 0.1%). V and J are TRBV18 and TRBJ1-5, with unresolved D. Per the germline V gene, CDR1 is KGHSH and CDR2 is LQKENI. V was cut by 0 bases and J by 0 bases, with 9 bases left in between. CDR3 size: 16 residues. DNA of the CDR3: TGTGCCAGCTCACCACCAACAACATCTAGCAATCAGCCCCAGCATTTT. Amino acid sequence: CASSPPTTSSNQPQHF.

This clone has only a few counts. This chain connects TRBV4-3 to TRBJ1-4, with D perhaps TRBD1 (6 bases). Germline assignment: CDR1 LGHNA and CDR2 YSLEER. V was clipped by 1 base and J by 6 bases, with 21 bases between them. The CDR3 contains 18 residues. CDR3: CASSQGQGFEVVDEKLFF. DNA for the CDR3: TGCGCCAGCAGCCAAGGGCAGGGGTTCGAGGTCGTGGATGAAAAACTGTTTTTT.

The V and J genes are TRBV7-2 and TRBJ1-6; D is ambiguous. CDR3 length: 13 residues. V gave up 5 bases and J gave up 7 bases, with 9 bases separating them. Germline V gives CDR1 SGHTA, CDR2 FQGNSA. CDR3 amino acids: CASSAVQNSPLHF. CDR3 coding DNA: TGTGCCAGCAGCGCCGTTCAGAATTCACCCCTCCACTTT.

V is TRBV27 and J is TRBJ2-7; 7 bases align to TRBD1. The length of the CDR3 is 13 residues. V gave up 6 bases and J gave up 1 base; unmatched junction bases: 3. Germline V gene data show CDR1 as MNHEY and CDR2 as SMNVEV (reference sequence). The CDR3 loop is CASRSTGSYEQYF. In DNA form, the CDR3 reads TGTGCCAGCAGATCGACAGGGTCCTACGAGCAGTACTTC.

This sequence joins TRBV5-1 and TRBJ2-2, with no clear D. This CDR3 has 13 amino acids. Germline CDR1 reads SGHRS; CDR2 reads YFSETQ. The V end lost 0 bases, the J end lost 7 bases, and 7 bases lay between the germline ends. This chain's CDR3 is CASSLGMGGELFF. The CDR3 coding sequence is TGCGCCAGCAGCTTGGGAATGGGCGGGGAGCTGTTTTTT.

The chain links TRBV19 to TRBJ2-2; possibly TRBD2 for D (5 bases). The CDR3 has 15 amino acids. Trimming cost V 2 bases and J 4 bases, with 11 bases left between them. Germline V gives CDR1 LNHDA, CDR2 SQIVND (reference sequence). DNA for the CDR3: TGTGCCAGTAGTATACGTCGGGGAAGCACCGGGGAGCTGTTTTTT. This sequence encodes CASSIRRGSTGELFF.